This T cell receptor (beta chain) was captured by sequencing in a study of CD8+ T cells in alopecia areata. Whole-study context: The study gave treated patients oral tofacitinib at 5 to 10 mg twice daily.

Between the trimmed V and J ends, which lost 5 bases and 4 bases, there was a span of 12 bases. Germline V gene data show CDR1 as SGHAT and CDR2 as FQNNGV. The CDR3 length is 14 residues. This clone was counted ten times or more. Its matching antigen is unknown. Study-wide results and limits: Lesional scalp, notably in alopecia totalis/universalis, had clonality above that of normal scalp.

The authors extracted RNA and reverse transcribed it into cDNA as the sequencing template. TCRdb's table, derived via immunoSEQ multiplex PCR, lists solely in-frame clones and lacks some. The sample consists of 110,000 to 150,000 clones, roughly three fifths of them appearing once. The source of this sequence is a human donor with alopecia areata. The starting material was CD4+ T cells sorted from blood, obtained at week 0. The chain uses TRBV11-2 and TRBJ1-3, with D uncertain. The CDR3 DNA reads TGTGCCAGCAGCCCCATCCGGGAGGGAAACACCATATATTTT. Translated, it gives CASSPIREGNTIYF.